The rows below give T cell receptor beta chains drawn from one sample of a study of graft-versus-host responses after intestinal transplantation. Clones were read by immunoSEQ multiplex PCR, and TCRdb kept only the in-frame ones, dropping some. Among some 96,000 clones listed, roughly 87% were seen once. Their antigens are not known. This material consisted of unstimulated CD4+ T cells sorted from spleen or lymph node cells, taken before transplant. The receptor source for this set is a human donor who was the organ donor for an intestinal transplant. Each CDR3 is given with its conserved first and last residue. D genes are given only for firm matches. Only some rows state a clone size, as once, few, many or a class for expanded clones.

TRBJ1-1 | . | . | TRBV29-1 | TGCAGGGCCAGCCCGGTGAACACTGAAGCTTTCTTT | CRASPVNTEAFF
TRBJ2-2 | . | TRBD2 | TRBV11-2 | TGTGCCAGCAGCTTGACGACTAGCGGGGGGGCAAACACCGGGGAGCTGTTTTTT | CASSLTTSGGANTGELFF
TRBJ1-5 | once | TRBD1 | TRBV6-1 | TGTGCCAGCAGTGACCGAGGACAGGGGGCTAATCAGCCCCAGCATTTT | CASSDRGQGANQPQHF
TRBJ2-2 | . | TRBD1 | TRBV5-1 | TGCGCCAGCAGCTTACAGGGGGCGGTGTACACCGGGGAGCTGTTTTTT | CASSLQGAVYTGELFF
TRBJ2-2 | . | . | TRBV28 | TGTGCCAGCAGACTACACAGGGTCTTGGGGGAGCTGTTTTTT | CASRLHRVLGELFF
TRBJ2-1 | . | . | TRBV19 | TGTGCCAGTAGTTCAAACTCGTACCCCTCCTACAATGAGCAGTTCTTC | CASSSNSYPSYNEQFF
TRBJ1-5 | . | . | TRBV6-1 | TGTGCCAGCAGGACGGACCCGAGCAATCAGCCCCAGCATTTT | CASRTDPSNQPQHF
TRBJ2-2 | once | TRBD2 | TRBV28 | TGTGCCAGCAAGACTAGCGGGGGTCTCAACACCGGGGAGCTGTTTTTT | CASKTSGGLNTGELFF
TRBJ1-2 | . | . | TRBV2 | TGTGCCAGCAGTGATGACAAGTACTATGGCTACACCTTC | CASSDDKYYGYTF
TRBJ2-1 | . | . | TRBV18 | TGTGCCAGCGAGGACACTGTACGATTGAATGAGCAGTTCTTC | CASEDTVRLNEQFF
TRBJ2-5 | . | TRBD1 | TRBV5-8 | TGTGCCAGCAGCCTGGAAGGACAGGGGAGCCAAGAGACCCAGTACTTC | CASSLEGQGSQETQYF
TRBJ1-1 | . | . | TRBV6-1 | TGTGCCAGCAGTACTCGGGGGGTAGTCGAGAAAGCTTTCTTT | CASSTRGVVEKAFF
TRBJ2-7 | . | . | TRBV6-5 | TGTGCCAGCAGCTGGACAGCCGGCTACGAGCAGTACTTC | CASSWTAGYEQYF
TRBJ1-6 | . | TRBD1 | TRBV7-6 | TGTGCCAGCAGCTCCCAGGGGGCAGGTTCACCCCTCCACTTT | CASSSQGAGSPLHF
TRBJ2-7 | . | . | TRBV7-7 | TGTGCCAGCAGCCAAACAGGGCTCGACGAGCAGTACTTC | CASSQTGLDEQYF
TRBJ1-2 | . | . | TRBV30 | TGTGCCTGGAGCGATTCGGGGCCTGGCTACACCTTC | CAWSDSGPGYTF
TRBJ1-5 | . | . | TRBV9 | TGTGCCAGCAGCCCATATTCTTGGAACAATCAGCCCCAGCATTTT | CASSPYSWNNQPQHF
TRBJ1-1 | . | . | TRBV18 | TGTGCCAGCTCACCACCGATATCCGAAGGGAACACTGAAGCTTTCTTT | CASSPPISEGNTEAFF
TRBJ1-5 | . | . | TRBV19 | TGTGCCAGTAGTATAGGGGGGGCTGGCAATCAGCCCCAGCATTTT | CASSIGGAGNQPQHF
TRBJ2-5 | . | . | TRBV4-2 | TGTGCCAGCAGCCAAGGAGTAGGCTTCCAAGAGACCCAGTACTTC | CASSQGVGFQETQYF
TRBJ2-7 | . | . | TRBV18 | TGTGCCAGCTCACCGGGACTGGCAGTCTACGAGCAGTACTTC | CASSPGLAVYEQYF
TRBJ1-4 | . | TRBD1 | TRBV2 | TGTGCCAGCAGTTACGCTACTTGGGACAGGGAGAGTGAAAAACTGTTTTTT | CASSYATWDRESEKLFF
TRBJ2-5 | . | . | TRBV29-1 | TGCAGCGTCCCAATTTGGGGGGGGCTCCAAGAGACCCAGTACTTC | CSVPIWGGLQETQYF
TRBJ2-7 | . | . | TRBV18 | TGTGCCAGCTCTCCGCTGGAAGGGGACTACGAGCAGTACTTC | CASSPLEGDYEQYF
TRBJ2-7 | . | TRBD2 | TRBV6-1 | TGTGCCAGTAGGGGCCGGGGGGGCCCGTACGAGCAGTACTTC | CASRGRGGPYEQYF
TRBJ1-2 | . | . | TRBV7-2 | TGTGCCAGCAGCCAGGGACAATCGCGGGGTGGCTACACCTTC | CASSQGQSRGGYTF
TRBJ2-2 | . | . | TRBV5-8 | TGTGCCAGCAGCTTTCATCGGGGCACCGGGGAGCTGTTTTTT | CASSFHRGTGELFF
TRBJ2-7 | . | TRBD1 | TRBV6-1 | TGTGCCAGCGGGACAGGGATCTACGAGCAGTACTTC | CASGTGIYEQYF
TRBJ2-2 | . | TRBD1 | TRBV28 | TGTGCCAGCAGTCCTACGACAGGGGGCACGAGTACCGGGGAGCTGTTTTTT | CASSPTTGGTSTGELFF
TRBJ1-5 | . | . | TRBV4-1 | TGCGCCAGCAGCCAAGGCCTTTCTCTGGATCCAAGCAATCAGCCCCAGCATTTT | CASSQGLSLDPSNQPQHF
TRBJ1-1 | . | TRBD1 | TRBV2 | TGTGCCAGCAGGATTACTTGGACAGGGGGAACTGAAGCTTTCTTT | CASRITWTGGTEAFF
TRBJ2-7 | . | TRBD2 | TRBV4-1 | TGCGCCAGCAGCCCGATAGGGCGGGGGGAAGTATACGAGCAGTACTTC | CASSPIGRGEVYEQYF
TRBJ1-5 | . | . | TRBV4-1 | TGCGCCAGCAGCCAAGATCCAGTTTGGGAGCCCCAGCATTTT | CASSQDPVWEPQHF
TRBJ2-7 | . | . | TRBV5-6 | TGTGCCAGCAGCTTGCTCGGGCCATCACTCTACGAGCAGTACTTC | CASSLLGPSLYEQYF
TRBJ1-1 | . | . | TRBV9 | TGTGCCAGCAGCGTAGGGGGGGATCACAGGTTACTGAACACTGAAGCTTTCTTT | CASSVGGDHRLLNTEAFF
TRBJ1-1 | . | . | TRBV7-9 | TGTGCCAGCAGCTTTCAACCTAACACTGAAGCTTTCTTT | CASSFQPNTEAFF
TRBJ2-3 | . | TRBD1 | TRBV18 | TGTGCCAGCTCACAGGACAGGGGTATGGGCACAGATACGCAGTATTTT | CASSQDRGMGTDTQYF